This entry lists 11 T cell receptor beta chains sequenced from one sample in a study of T cells in Graves' hyperthyroidism and ophthalmopathy. Amplification of TCR beta CDR3 regions was performed using RNA transcripts as template. Carried out on the TCR CDR3, a first-round RT-PCR used the HTBI primer set. TCRdb re-analysed the multiplex PCR reads in MiXCR, keeping a single row per CDR3 protein. This sample yields about 420,000 distinct CDR3 sequences, of which around a sixth are seen a single time; approximately 7.5% belongs to the top ten. Sample: blood. These receptors originate from a woman aged 18-29 years with Graves' hyperthyroidism.

V is TRBV4-1 and J is TRBJ2-7, with TRBD2 identical over 11 bases. V was pared by 1 base and J by 0 bases, with 8 bases of the junction left unmatched. The length of the CDR3 is 18 residues. The germline CDR1 and CDR2 sequences are MGHRA and YSYEKL. CDR3 region: CASSQADVGLADSYEQYF. The CDR3 region has the DNA TGCGCCAGCAGCCAAGCAGATGTGGGACTAGCGGACTCCTACGAGCAGTACTTC.

The table lists this clonotype with a few counts. V and J are TRBV29-1 and TRBJ1-2; 10 bases match TRBD1. In germline, CDR1 is SQVTM, CDR2 ANQGSEA. The length of the CDR3 is 14 residues. With 4 bases clipped from V and 3 bases from J, the junction kept 5 bases outside the gene matches. For the CDR3, the DNA is TGCAGCGTTGTACCCGGGACAGGGGACTATGGCTACACCTTC. Translation gives CSVVPGTGDYGYTF.

This clonotype came up many times. The rearrangement joins TRBV11-3 to TRBJ2-1, with TRBD2 matching 12 bases. With 0 bases clipped from V and 8 bases from J, the junction kept 5 bases outside the gene matches. The CDR3 is made up of 16 amino acids. Germline V gene sequence: CDR1 SGHNT, CDR2 YENEEA. CDR3 DNA sequence: TGTGCCAGCAGCTTAGACAGGCTAGCGGGAGGGGATGAGCAGTTCTTC. Protein sequence: CASSLDRLAGGDEQFF.

As concerns this clonotype: A much larger clonotype is one base distant, so this may be a read error. The rearrangement uses TRBV6-1 and TRBJ1-2, with D perhaps TRBD1 (5 bases). The CDR3 contains 15 residues. The ends were cut back, 4 bases at V and 3 bases at J, with 15 bases in the middle. In germline, CDR1 is MNHNS, CDR2 SASEGT. The CDR3 region has the DNA TGTGCCAGCAGTGCCGGGGGTGGCTCATACTATGGCTACACCTTC. Translation: CASSAGGGSYYGYTF.

V gene TRBV6-1 combines with J gene TRBJ2-7; 11 bases map to TRBD2. Germline CDR1 reads MNHNS; CDR2 reads SASEGT. This CDR3 region has 18 residues. The junction had 14 bases not matched to a gene; V was cut back by 5 bases and J by 2 bases. CDR3 sequence: CASSPLAGGLGGAYEQYF. CDR3 nucleotide sequence: TGTGCCAGCAGTCCGCTAGCGGGGGGTTTGGGAGGGGCCTACGAGCAGTACTTC.

This clonotype was found many times. This chain connects TRBV12-3 or TRBV12-4 to TRBJ2-3; D may match TRBD1 or TRBD2 (6 bases each). The CDR3 covers 14 residues. V gave up 4 bases and J gave up 2 bases, with 10 bases separating them. For the CDR3, the DNA is TGTGCCAGCAGTTCTGGGGGGCTCACAGATACGCAGTATTTT. Encoded protein: CASSSGGLTDTQYF.

The chain combines TRBV28 with TRBJ2-7; 12 nucleotides match TRBD1. Trimming cost V 6 bases and J 9 bases; bases outside gene matches: 6. This CDR3 is built from 13 residues. From germline, CDR1 is MDHEN and CDR2 SYDVKM. CDR3 protein: CASSSGQGARQYF. CDR3 DNA sequence: TGTGCCAGCAGCTCGGGACAGGGGGCGAGGCAGTACTTC.

This clonotype was detected many times. The rearrangement joins TRBV20-1 to TRBJ1-1; D might be TRBD1 (5 bases). Germline values: CDR1 DFQATT, CDR2 SNEGSKA (reference sequence). With 1 base removed from V and 1 base from J, the gap between germline ends came to 13 bases. The CDR3 length is 15 residues. For the CDR3, the DNA is TGCAGTGCTAGAGTTCCGGGACTCAGGAACACTGAAGCTTTCTTT. This encodes CSARVPGLRNTEAFF.

This clonotype was recorded once. The chain couples TRBV5-6 to TRBJ1-1, with D perhaps matching TRBD1 (6 bases). The germline V gene has CDR1 SGHDT and CDR2 YYEEEE. The CDR3 is 19 amino acids. The ends were cut back, 1 base at V and 2 bases at J, with 24 bases in the middle. This CDR3 reads CASSLFVPIRQEQNTEAFF. Written as DNA, the CDR3 is TGTGCCAGCAGCTTGTTTGTCCCCATCCGACAGGAGCAAAACACTGAAGCTTTCTTT.

This clonotype has a count of ten or more. A much larger clone is a single base away; this may be a read error. The rearrangement uses TRBV12-3 or TRBV12-4 and TRBJ2-7; no clear D. Between the trimmed V and J ends, which lost 10 bases and 7 bases, there was a span of 17 bases. The CDR3 totals 12 residues. CDR3 region: CANSPRVGEQYF. Here the CDR3 DNA reads TGTGCCAACAGCCCCCGGGTTGGTGAGCAGTACTTC.

This clonotype was seen at least ten times. The chain couples TRBV2 to TRBJ1-4, with D uncertain. Deletions cut 1 base from V and 3 bases from J, with 12 bases between. This CDR3 has 16 residues. The germline V gene encodes CDR1 SNHLY and CDR2 FYNNEI. The chain's CDR3 is CASSEGASVSNEKLFF. The DNA for the CDR3 is TGTGCCAGCAGTGAAGGGGCGAGTGTGTCTAATGAAAAACTGTTTTTT.